The 3 T cell receptor beta chains given below trace back to one sample, sequenced in a study of early T cells in non-severe SARS-CoV-2 infection. MiXCR was run by TCRdb on the 5' RACE reads, yielding one entry per CDR3 protein. The table lists about 55,000 distinct CDR3 sequences, less than 15% of them singletons. Sequences were derived from whole blood, sampled at baseline. These TCRs come from an adult who was a healthcare worker with PCR-confirmed SARS-CoV-2 infection or an uninfected control (not recorded which).

A few counts support this clonotype. The chain links TRBV10-1 to TRBJ1-4, with D uncertain. The V end was cut by 6 bases, the J end by 4 bases, with 12 bases between. Germline lookup yields CDR1 WNHNN and CDR2 SYGVQD (reference sequence). CDR3 length equals 14 residues. The CDR3 reads CASSPGLGNEKLFF. The DNA for the CDR3 is TGCGCCAGCAGCCCGGGTCTCGGTAATGAAAAACTGTTTTTT.

In its sample, this clonotype was seen many times. This chain links TRBV28 with TRBJ2-7; 8 nucleotides align to TRBD1. J gave up 2 bases and V 7 bases, and 13 bases lay outside the gene matches. The CDR3 is 16 residues long. CDR1 is MDHEN and CDR2 is SYDVKM in the germline V gene. The CDR3 region is CASMETGAPSAYEQYF. For the CDR3, the DNA is TGTGCCAGCATGGAGACAGGGGCCCCCTCGGCCTACGAGCAGTACTTC.

This clonotype came up a few times. The genes are TRBV5-1 and TRBJ1-1; a possible D gene is TRBD1 (5 bases). The CDR3 loop spans 15 amino acids. Germline V gives CDR1 SGHRS, CDR2 YFSETQ. Trimming stripped 0 bases from V and 4 bases from J, with 13 bases between. The CDR3 is CASSLEGQGRTEAFF. CDR3 coding DNA: TGCGCCAGCAGCTTGGAGGGCCAGGGTCGCACTGAAGCTTTCTTT. Based on the CDR3 plus reference TRBV5-1 and TRBJ1-1, the full variable domain is KAGVTQTPRYLIKTRGQQVTLSCSPISGHRSVSWYQQTPGQGLQFLFEYFSETQRNKGNFPGRFSGRQFSNSRSEMNVSTLELGDSALYLCASSLEGQGRTEAFFGQGTRLTVV.